These 12 T cell receptor beta chains share one sample of origin, sequenced in a study of T-cell reconstitution after alpha-beta-depleted transplantation in children. Construction of the TCRbeta library involved unique molecular identifiers. TCRdb processed the PCR reads anew with MiXCR; each CDR3 protein has one entry. The profile shows about 540,000 distinct CDR3 sequences, about 16% of them singletons. The sequencing used PBMCs from the stem cell graft donor, collected from the stem cell graft. The source is a human donor who donated a stem cell graft to a child with acute lymphoblastic leukemia.

The V call is TRBV5-5, the J call TRBJ1-5, with D maybe TRBD1 (6 bases). The CDR3 spans 14 residues. CDR1 is SGHKS, CDR2 YYEKEE, per germline (reference sequence). The V and J ends lost 0 bases and 5 bases respectively, with 9 bases between them. The CDR3 region is CASSLEGVDQPQHF. The DNA of the CDR3 is TGTGCCAGCAGCTTGGAGGGGGTTGATCAGCCCCAGCATTTT.

This clonotype was observed a few times. The genes are TRBV6-2 or TRBV6-3 and TRBJ2-1; weak D call: TRBD2 (6 bases). Germline V lookup: CDR1 MNHEY, CDR2 SVGEGT. The V end was cut by 5 bases, the J end by 0 bases, with 14 bases between. This CDR3 region has 16 residues. DNA of the CDR3: TGTGCCAGCAGTACACGGGACTGGAGCTCCTACAATGAGCAGTTCTTC. Residues: CASSTRDWSSYNEQFF.

The rearrangement links TRBV30 to TRBJ2-1; 8 bases map to TRBD2. The J segment lost 8 bases and the V segment lost 7 bases, leaving 13 bases of the junction unmatched. The CDR3 has 14 residues. The germline V gene has CDR1 GTSNPN and CDR2 SVGIG (reference sequence). CDR3 residues: CASRREGGYDEQFF. CDR3 bases: TGTGCCTCCCGACGGGAGGGGGGGTATGATGAGCAGTTCTTC.

The chain is built from TRBV9 and TRBJ2-7; D remains unclear. Germline V gives CDR1 SGDLS, CDR2 YYNGEE. Trimming pared 0 bases from V and 3 bases from J, leaving 7 bases between. This CDR3 comprises 13 residues. CDR3 DNA: TGTGCCAGCAGCGTAGACGGTAACTACGAGCAGTACTTC. Protein: CASSVDGNYEQYF.

This clonotype showed up just a few times. As DNA, the CDR3 is TGTGCCAGCAGCCCCGTGCCAGAGGACAGGGGGCTACTTAATGGCTACACCTTC. The encoded protein is CASSPVPEDRGLLNGYTF. The chain recombines TRBV11-1 with TRBJ1-2; 11 positions match TRBD1. This CDR3 comprises 18 residues. With V trimmed by 5 bases and J by 6 bases, 17 bases remained unmatched. The germline V gene encodes CDR1 SGHAT and CDR2 FQDESV (reference sequence).

This clonotype has more than one count but fewer than ten. V usage is TRBV7-9 and J usage is TRBJ2-7, with 11 bases matching TRBD2. CDR1 is SEHNR and CDR2 is FQNEAQ in the germline V gene (reference sequence). The trim removed 3 bases at V and 10 bases at J, leaving 8 bases unmatched. This CDR3 is 14 amino acids long. The CDR3 bases are TGTGCCAGCAGCTTTCCGACTAGCGGGATGTTACAGTACTTC. Translation: CASSFPTSGMLQYF.

This clonotype was seen a handful of times. The V call is TRBV7-9, the J call TRBJ1-1; D not certain. CDR3 length: 15 residues. The V end lost 1 base, the J end lost 3 bases, and 12 bases lay between the germline ends. Germline values: CDR1 SEHNR, CDR2 FQNEAQ (reference sequence). This CDR3 is CASSLGAAAYTEAFF. CDR3 nucleotides: TGTGCCAGCAGCTTAGGGGCAGCAGCATACACTGAAGCTTTCTTT.

At least ten counts were recorded for this clonotype. The gene calls are TRBV11-2 and TRBJ2-5, with a possible D match to TRBD2 (6 bases). The CDR3 runs 14 residues. CDR1 and CDR2 (germline): SGHAT, FQNNGV. V was shortened by 0 bases and J by 1 base, with 6 bases between the two germline ends. The CDR3 bases are TGTGCCAGCAGCTTAGAAGCGGGCCAAGAGACCCAGTACTTC. Translating it yields CASSLEAGQETQYF.

The V gene is TRBV6-1, the J gene TRBJ2-3; 12 nucleotides line up with TRBD2. The CDR3 consists of 18 residues. Germline CDR1 MNHNS, CDR2 SASEGT. With 4 bases clipped from V and 2 bases from J, the junction kept 10 bases outside the gene matches. Here the CDR3 DNA reads TGTGCCAGCAGTGGACCGGGCAGGACTAGCGGGAACACAGATACGCAGTATTTT. It encodes CASSGPGRTSGNTDTQYF.

This sequence joins TRBV7-9 and TRBJ1-5, with a tentative D call TRBD1 (5 bases). Germline values: CDR1 SEHNR, CDR2 FQNEAQ (reference sequence). The CDR3 has 15 residues. Trimming removed 1 base from V and 1 base from J, with 8 bases in between. The CDR3 loop reads CASSLEGRSNQPQHF. CDR3 sequence (DNA): TGTGCCAGCAGCTTAGAGGGGCGCAGCAATCAGCCCCAGCATTTT.

This chain uses TRBV15 with TRBJ1-1; D uncertain. Germline V CDR1 and CDR2: LNHNV, YYDKDF (reference sequence). Trimming cost V 6 bases and J 0 bases, with 14 bases left between them. The CDR3 is made up of 15 amino acids. CDR3 region: CATSPGKWMNTEAFF. CDR3 nucleotide sequence: TGTGCCACCAGTCCGGGGAAGTGGATGAACACTGAAGCTTTCTTT.

The rearrangement links TRBV20-1 to TRBJ2-1; TRBD2 might be the D (5 bases). Trimming took off 0 bases at V and 1 base at J, with 10 bases between the two ends. This CDR3 is built from 15 residues. Germline assignment: CDR1 DFQATT and CDR2 SNEGSKA (reference sequence). CDR3 sequence (DNA): TGCAGTGCTAGAGACTTACAGCGGTCCTACAATGAGCAGTTCTTC. Translating gives CSARDLQRSYNEQFF.